This T cell receptor (beta chain) is drawn from a study of T cells in Graves' hyperthyroidism and ophthalmopathy. Germline V lookup: CDR1 SGHAT, CDR2 FQNNGV. The CDR3 runs to 13 residues. V lost 0 bases and J lost 10, with 13 bases in between. This clonotype was found many times. Its antigen is unknown. Study-wide results and limits: Blood samples included most of the expanded thyroid clonotypes exceeding 0.001. Using 13 V-J features, a model discriminated ophthalmopathy from stable hyperthyroidism.

Amplified TCR beta CDR3 regions came from RNA transcripts. In the first-round RT-PCR of the TCR CDR3, the HTBI primer set was used. TCRdb reanalysed the multiplex PCR reads using MiXCR and keeps one entry per CDR3 protein. The data hold 330,000 or so distinct CDR3 sequences, with 15% to 20% observed a single time. The chain uses TRBV11-2 and TRBJ2-7, with D possibly being TRBD1 (6 bases). Specimen: blood. The sequence derives from a woman in her thirties or forties with Graves' ophthalmopathy. CDR3 sequence: CASSLESDRPQYF. In DNA, the CDR3 is TGTGCCAGCAGCTTAGAATCGGACAGACCACAGTACTTC.